A single sample gave rise to the 29 T cell receptor beta chains below, sequenced in a study of chronic HIV infection and antiretroviral therapy. TCRdb re-analysed the 5' RACE reads in MiXCR, keeping a single row per CDR3 protein. Of tens of thousands of distinct CDR3 sequences in the sample, about 7.4% are singletons; the top ten hold 2.9%. Sequenced sample: peripheral blood. These receptors came from an adult who had HIV and had not received antiretroviral therapy, or was an uninfected healthy control (not recorded which).

A word on this clonotype: A single base separates this from a much larger clone, so it may be a read error. V usage is TRBV9 and J usage is TRBJ2-1; 7 positions agree with TRBD1. With V trimmed by 0 bases and J by 5 bases, 11 bases remained unmatched. CDR1 is SGDLS, CDR2 YYNGEE, per germline. This CDR3 comprises 17 residues. CDR3 loop: CASSVVVGGEVNNEQFF. For the CDR3, the DNA is TGTGCCAGCAGCGTAGTTGTAGGGGGCGAAGTCAACAATGAGCAGTTCTTC.

The rearrangement links TRBV4-1 to TRBJ2-4, with D uncertain. V was shortened by 1 base and J by 0 bases, with 10 bases between the two germline ends. The CDR3 loop spans 16 amino acids. The germline CDR1 and CDR2 sequences are MGHRA and YSYEKL. The CDR3: CASSQGRKLAKNIQYF. CDR3 nucleotide sequence: TGCGCCAGCAGCCAAGGGCGGAAACTAGCCAAAAACATTCAGTACTTC.

This clonotype showed up just a few times. This rearrangement joins TRBV28 to TRBJ1-5; D is unresolved. This CDR3 comprises 11 residues. Germline-derived CDR1 and CDR2 are MDHEN and SYDVKM. Deletions cut 5 bases from V and 3 bases from J, with 2 bases between. This CDR3 reads CASSTNQPQHF. The CDR3 nucleotides are TGTGCCAGCAGTACCAATCAGCCCCAGCATTTT. Full variable domain (outside the CDR3, taken from reference TRBV28 and TRBJ1-5): DVKVTQSSRYLVKRTGEKVFLECVQDMDHENMFWYRQDPGLGLRLIYFSYDVKMKEKGDIPEGYSVSREKKERFSLILESASTNQTSMYLCASSTNQPQHFGDGTRLSIL.

J is TRBJ1-5 and V is TRBV27, with unresolved D. Germline V gene sequence: CDR1 MNHEY, CDR2 SMNVEV (reference sequence). Trimming shortened V by 2 bases and J by 6 bases, and 8 bases separated the two germline ends. The CDR3 totals 13 residues. CDR3 DNA sequence: TGTGCCAGCAGTTTAGGTGTGACTCAGCCCCAGCATTTT. Residues: CASSLGVTQPQHF.

This clonotype was found a few times. Germline is not matched at one junction end, which may reflect a read error. V usage is TRBV7-2 and J usage is TRBJ1-1; 9 bases line up with TRBD1. The CDR3 totals 14 residues. Germline V CDR1 and CDR2: SGHTA, FQGNSA. CDR3 loop: CASSADRGSSGIAF. In DNA, the CDR3 is TGTGCCAGCAGCGCGGACAGGGGATCCTCCGGGATCGCCTTT.

This clonotype was recorded at least ten times. The chain links TRBV28 to TRBJ2-7, with 8 bases lining up with TRBD1. There are 17 residues in the CDR3. J lost 0 bases, V lost 2 bases, and 9 bases had no gene match. CDR1 and CDR2 from the germline V gene are MDHEN and SYDVKM. The CDR3 loop reads CASSLIGSGQDSYEQYF. DNA for the CDR3: TGTGCCAGCAGTTTAATTGGGTCGGGACAGGACTCCTACGAGCAGTACTTC.

This clonotype was counted ten times or more. The chain uses TRBV4-1 and TRBJ2-2; 7 bases agree with TRBD2. The germline V gene encodes CDR1 MGHRA and CDR2 YSYEKL. CDR3 length equals 14 residues. The J segment lost 3 bases and the V segment lost 4 bases, leaving 2 bases of the junction unmatched. The DNA for the CDR3 is TGCGCCAGCAGCCGGGGGGGGTACACCGGGGAGCTGTTTTTT. The encoded protein is CASSRGGYTGELFF.

The chain couples TRBV29-1 to TRBJ1-4; D remains ambiguous. CDR1 SQVTM and CDR2 ANQGSEA come from the germline V gene. Trimming shortened V by 0 bases and J by 8 bases, and 10 bases separated the two germline ends. The CDR3 consists of 13 residues. CDR3 amino acids: CSVEDGLSEKLFF. CDR3 sequence (DNA): TGCAGCGTTGAAGATGGGCTTAGCGAAAAACTGTTTTTT.

A few counts support this clonotype. The J gene is TRBJ1-5, the V gene TRBV28; D perhaps matches TRBD1 (6 bases). The CDR3 sequence is 15 residues long. The V gene's germline CDR1 is MDHEN and CDR2 SYDVKM. The V end lost 5 bases, the J end lost 6 bases, and 17 bases lay between the germline ends. Here the CDR3 DNA reads TGTGCCAGCAGTCTAATAGGGGGTAGCGGTCAGCCCCAGCATTTT. It is translated as CASSLIGGSGQPQHF. The whole variable domain, remainder taken from reference TRBV28 and TRBJ1-5, is DVKVTQSSRYLVKRTGEKVFLECVQDMDHENMFWYRQDPGLGLRLIYFSYDVKMKEKGDIPEGYSVSREKKERFSLILESASTNQTSMYLCASSLIGGSGQPQHFGDGTRLSIL.

The gene calls are TRBV3-1 and TRBJ1-2; D uncertain. Trimming took 1 base from V and 3 from J, leaving 3 bases between them. Germline V gives CDR1 LGHDT, CDR2 YNNKEL (reference sequence). The CDR3 loop spans 12 amino acids. The CDR3 coding sequence is TGTGCCAGCAGCCAAGCATACTATGGCTACACCTTC. Amino acid sequence: CASSQAYYGYTF.

This clonotype was counted between two and nine times. V is TRBV5-6 and J is TRBJ1-1; D not certain. CDR1 and CDR2 (germline): SGHDT, YYEEEE. The CDR3 length is 13 residues. The V and J ends lost 0 bases and 11 bases respectively, with 14 bases between them. For the CDR3, the DNA is TGTGCCAGCAGCTTGGCGGGCCCCCTGGGGGCTTTCTTT. It encodes CASSLAGPLGAFF.

This clonotype occurred a few times. The rearrangement uses TRBV29-1 and TRBJ1-1; 11 bases fit TRBD1. V dropped 5 bases and J dropped 5; count of bases not matched to a gene: 7. CDR1 and CDR2 from the germline V gene are SQVTM and ANQGSEA. This CDR3 has 14 residues. The DNA of the CDR3 is TGCAGCGTTTGGACAGGGGGCGCGAGGACTGAAGCTTTCTTT. Translating it yields CSVWTGGARTEAFF.

The chain joins TRBV2 to TRBJ2-4; the D is unclear. Looked up from germline, CDR1 is SNHLY and CDR2 is FYNNEI. Trimming pared 6 bases from V and 0 bases from J, leaving 6 bases between. CDR3 length: 13 amino acids. CDR3 sequence reads: CASRPIAKNIQYF. In DNA, the CDR3 is TGTGCCAGCAGGCCAATAGCCAAAAACATTCAGTACTTC.

In its sample, this clonotype was seen a few times. The chain recombines TRBV12-3 or TRBV12-4 with TRBJ2-1; no clear D gene. Trimming shortened V by 5 bases and J by 3 bases, and 8 bases separated the two germline ends. The CDR3 is made up of 13 amino acids. CDR3 DNA sequence: TGTGCCAGCAGTCTTTCCCTCTACAATGAGCAGTTCTTC. Amino acid sequence: CASSLSLYNEQFF.

This clonotype was counted at least ten times. V gene TRBV5-1 combines with J gene TRBJ2-3; 10 nucleotides align to TRBD1. CDR1 and CDR2 from the germline V gene are SGHRS and YFSETQ. J gave up 4 bases and V 0 bases, and 2 bases lay outside the gene matches. The CDR3 is 15 amino acids. CDR3 loop: CASSLGQGAPDTQYF. The CDR3 bases are TGCGCCAGCAGCTTGGGACAGGGGGCCCCAGATACGCAGTATTTT.

This chain connects TRBV20-1 to TRBJ2-7; TRBD1 matches 7 bases. This CDR3 has 16 amino acids. Germline V gives CDR1 DFQATT, CDR2 SNEGSKA (reference sequence). V lost 2 bases and J lost 1; bases outside the gene matches: 11. CDR3 region: CSARSSLGQQSYEQYF. The CDR3 bases are TGCAGTGCTAGAAGCTCGCTGGGACAGCAATCCTACGAGCAGTACTTC.

This clonotype has a count of ten or more. The chain employs TRBV27 and TRBJ1-5; a weak D match, TRBD1 (6 bases). Germline assignment: CDR1 MNHEY and CDR2 SMNVEV (reference sequence). V was pared by 3 bases and J by 0 bases, with 9 bases between. This CDR3 comprises 15 residues. CDR3 region: CASSFGGNSNQPQHF. The DNA for the CDR3 is TGTGCCAGCAGTTTTGGGGGCAATAGCAATCAGCCCCAGCATTTT.

In this sample, this clonotype turned up many times. V is TRBV12-3 or TRBV12-4 and J is TRBJ1-6; 8 nucleotides match TRBD1. The V gene end was trimmed by 4 bases and the J gene end by 7 bases; junction bases not matched to a gene: 0. The CDR3 is 13 residues long. CDR3 sequence (DNA): TGTGCCAGCAGTTGGACAGGGAATTCACCCCTCCACTTT. It yields the protein CASSWTGNSPLHF.

V gene TRBV28 combines with J gene TRBJ1-6; a possible D gene is TRBD1 (5 bases). The CDR3 loop spans 12 amino acids. The ends were cut back, 7 bases at V and 7 bases at J, with 8 bases in the middle. Germline values: CDR1 MDHEN, CDR2 SYDVKM. CDR3 sequence (DNA): TGTGCCAGCAACCGGGGCAATTCACCCCTCCACTTT. It specifies CASNRGNSPLHF.

The sample holds many counts of this clonotype. The rearrangement joins TRBV20-1 to TRBJ2-5, with 9 bases aligning to TRBD1. This CDR3 has 15 residues. In germline, CDR1 is DFQATT, CDR2 SNEGSKA (reference sequence). V lost 2 bases, J lost 0 bases, and 4 bases stayed unmatched. CDR3 nucleotides: TGCAGTGCTAGAAGCGGGGACAGGGACCAAGAGACCCAGTACTTC. The encoded protein is CSARSGDRDQETQYF.

A note on this clonotype: At one of its ends the junction is not consistent with the germline gene, which may arise from a read error. The gene calls are TRBV30 and TRBJ1-1; D gene ambiguous. The CDR3 is made up of 15 amino acids. Germline CDR1 and CDR2: GTSNPN and SVGIG (reference sequence). CDR3 sequence reads: CAWMSQEALNTETFF. The CDR3 DNA follows: TGTGCCTGGATGTCGCAGGAGGCGTTGAACACTGAAACTTTCTTT.

The chain uses TRBV28 and TRBJ1-2; D is undetermined. CDR3 size: 14 residues. Looked up from germline, CDR1 is MDHEN and CDR2 is SYDVKM. The ends were cut back, 8 bases at V and 7 bases at J, with 20 bases in the middle. The CDR3 loop reads CASSLVGRWSGYTF. The CDR3 DNA sequence: TGTGCCAGCTCCCTAGTGGGCAGGTGGTCTGGCTACACCTTC.

This clonotype came up many times. The V and J genes are TRBV9 and TRBJ2-2; D unclear. Per the germline V gene, CDR1 is SGDLS and CDR2 is YYNGEE. The CDR3 sequence is 13 residues long. The V gene lost 3 bases and the J gene lost 2 bases, with 5 bases spanning the gap. The CDR3 loop is CASSETNTGELFF. CDR3 nucleotides: TGTGCCAGCAGCGAGACTAACACCGGGGAGCTGTTTTTT.

V and J are TRBV7-2 and TRBJ2-7; 9 bases map to TRBD2. From germline, CDR1 is SGHTA and CDR2 FQGNSA. This CDR3 region has 16 residues. Trimming removed 1 base from V and 2 bases from J; junction bases left unmatched: 6. CDR3 in amino acids: CASSLVPAGGTYEQYF. CDR3 DNA sequence: TGTGCCAGCAGCTTAGTCCCAGCGGGAGGCACCTACGAGCAGTACTTC.

This clonotype has just a few counts. This chain connects TRBV29-1 to TRBJ2-7; no firm D call. V lost 4 bases to trimming and J lost 6 bases, with 16 bases between them. CDR1 SQVTM and CDR2 ANQGSEA come from the germline V gene. The CDR3 sequence is 13 residues long. The CDR3 DNA reads TGCAGCGTTGGCCCGGATATGACCACCGAGCAGTACTTC. This sequence encodes CSVGPDMTTEQYF.

This clonotype showed up just a few times. The V call is TRBV6-6, the J call TRBJ1-4, with 9 bases that match TRBD1. CDR1 is MNHNY and CDR2 is SVGAGI in the germline V gene (reference sequence). The CDR3 loop spans 13 amino acids. Germline trimming cut 6 bases from V and 5 bases from J; bases unmatched to any gene: 1. The DNA for the CDR3 is TGTGCCAGCAGCGGGACAGGGAATGAAAAACTGTTTTTT. Translated: CASSGTGNEKLFF.

This clonotype turned up a few times. This chain links TRBV28 with TRBJ2-1; D is perhaps TRBD1 (5 bases). The CDR3 sequence is 12 residues long. V was trimmed by 6 bases and J by 5 bases, leaving 8 bases between them. Germline assignment: CDR1 MDHEN and CDR2 SYDVKM. The CDR3 spells CASSQQDNEQFF. The CDR3 nucleotides read TGTGCCAGCAGCCAACAGGACAATGAGCAGTTCTTC.

This clonotype was observed a handful of times. This rearrangement joins TRBV29-1 to TRBJ2-3; the D gene is possibly TRBD2 (6 bases). V was cut by 2 bases and J by 0 bases, with 12 bases left in between. In germline, CDR1 is SQVTM, CDR2 ANQGSEA. The CDR3 spans 15 residues. CDR3 DNA sequence: TGCAGCGTTGAACCTAAGAGCGGGAGCACAGATACGCAGTATTTT. Its protein product is CSVEPKSGSTDTQYF.

This clonotype was counted between two and nine times. This chain connects TRBV28 to TRBJ1-5; possible D gene TRBD1, 5 bases. V lost 7 bases to trimming and J lost 2 bases, with 9 bases between them. The CDR3 has 13 amino acids. CDR1 and CDR2 (germline): MDHEN, SYDVKM. CDR3 coding DNA: TGTGCCAGCAAGACAGATGGCAATCAGCCCCAGCATTTT. It yields the protein CASKTDGNQPQHF.